Sequencing of this T cell receptor beta chain was carried out in a study of blood T cell repertoires in COVID-19. The repertoire was sequenced with immunoSEQ multiplex PCR; TCRdb's copy has only in-frame clones and lacks some. The sample lists some 110,000 clones; roughly 80% were seen once. V lost 4 bases and J 6 bases, leaving 19 bases between the germline ends. The CDR3 has 16 amino acids. Germline V gene sequence: CDR1 SEHNR, CDR2 FQNEAQ (reference sequence). This clone was counted between two and nine times. This rearrangement joins TRBV7-9 to TRBJ1-5; tentative D call: TRBD1 (6 bases). The specimen was peripheral blood. The receptor's source is a man in his forties or fifties with acute or convalescent COVID-19. Written as DNA, the CDR3 is TGTGCCAGCAGCTCGATAGATTTCAGGGGAGTTCAGCCCCAGCATTTT. This translates into CASSSIDFRGVQPQHF.